The T cell receptor (beta chain) described here comes from a study of blood T cell repertoires in COVID-19. Study at large: The analysed material was cDNA or gDNA that came from T cells, B-cell-depleted T cells, or PBMCs.

This clone was observed once. Authors' analysis steps: Amplification of reference gene primers was used by the study to estimate nucleated cell counts. Assay: immunoSEQ multiplex PCR; the TCRdb copy retains only in-frame clones and omits some. The V and J calls and clone size are taken from that table; D and trimming were inferred from the DNA. This sample has about 200,000 clones, with around 85% found just once. The V gene lost 5 bases and the J gene lost 5 bases, with 15 bases spanning the gap. This CDR3 contains 15 residues. Germline lookup yields CDR1 SGHAT and CDR2 FQNNGV. Patients from Seattle were sampled longitudinally, starting during active infection.

The chain employs TRBV11-2 and TRBJ1-4; a possible D gene is TRBD1 (6 bases). Sequenced sample: peripheral blood. This clonotype was obtained from a man in his 60s with COVID-19, enrolled during active disease. The chain's CDR3 is CASSGTTEINEKLFF. In nucleotides, the CDR3 is TGTGCCAGCAGCGGGACAACAGAGATCAATGAAAAACTGTTTTTT.